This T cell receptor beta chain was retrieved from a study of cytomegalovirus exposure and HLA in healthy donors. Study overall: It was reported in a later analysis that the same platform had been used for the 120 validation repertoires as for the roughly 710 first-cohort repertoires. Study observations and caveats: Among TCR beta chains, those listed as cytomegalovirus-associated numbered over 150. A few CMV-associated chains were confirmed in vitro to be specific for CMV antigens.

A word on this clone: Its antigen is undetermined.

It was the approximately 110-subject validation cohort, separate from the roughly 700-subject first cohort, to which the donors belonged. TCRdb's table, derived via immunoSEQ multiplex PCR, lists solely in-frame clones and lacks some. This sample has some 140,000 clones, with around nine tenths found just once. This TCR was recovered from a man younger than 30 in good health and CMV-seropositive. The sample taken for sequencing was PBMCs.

The CDR3 reads CASSLSRGRFSYEQYF. The CDR3 nucleotides are TGTGCCAGCAGCTTATCCAGGGGGCGGTTCTCCTACGAGCAGTACTTC. The chain is built from TRBV14 and TRBJ2-7, with TRBD1 identical over 8 bases. This CDR3 contains 16 residues. Trimming cost V 5 bases and J 0 bases; bases outside gene matches: 9. CDR1 and CDR2 from the germline V gene are SGHDN and FVKESK.